This T cell receptor (beta chain) was documented in a study of blood T cell repertoires in COVID-19 (dated by TCRdb to 2020 to 2022). About the investigation overall: Samples covering the acute and convalescent phases of COVID-19 were provided by collaborators in the United States, Italy and Spain. Sample metadata almost always included a de-identified subject ID, COVID-19 status, age in years and sex. The prospective study material was composed of cDNA or gDNA derived from T cells, B-cell-depleted T cells, or PBMCs. The dataset comprised deeply sampled blood TCRbeta repertoires from subjects exposed to, actively infected with, or recovered from COVID-19. The repertoires were released in a freely available public database intended as a resource for research on the immune response to SARS-CoV-2. Samples came from the ongoing ImmuneRACE study (first 160 participants) plus 1,254 subjects from 6 global collaborators. HLA class I and class II types, where available, came from metadata supplied by the sample provider rather than from assay-based typing.

Points the paper makes about the study in general: The amount of clinical and demographic metadata varied by source and participant and was provided uncurated.

Concerning this clone: No antigen is known for it. Per-nucleotide qualities are absent, and no much larger clonotype sits a single base away.

Participants in the prospective study were enrolled through a virtual design, were aged 18 to 89 years, and lived in roughly 26 United States geographic areas. In the prospective study, cohorts were assigned on the basis of participant-reported clinical history obtained from a screening survey and a study questionnaire. Recovered participants in ImmuneRACE Cohort 3 were defined as having two consecutive negative NP/OP PCR tests, clearance from a healthcare professional, or resolution of symptoms. In the prospective study, whole blood, serum and a nasopharyngeal or oropharyngeal swab were collected from each participant by mobile phlebotomists. Additional blood draws and questionnaires over an approximately two-month period could optionally be provided by prospective study participants. Prospective study blood samples were shipped either frozen or at room temperature before DNA extraction. The immunoSEQ Assay, a bias-controlled multiplex PCR, was used to amplify TCRbeta CDR3 regions from genomic DNA. As for the original processing: Nucleated cell counts per sample were estimated from amplification of reference gene primers within the assay. To quantify the absolute abundance of each unique TCRbeta CDR3 rearrangement, sequence reads were collapsed and filtered. For each sample, productive Simpson clonality was calculated by taking the square root of Simpson's diversity index across productive rearrangements. Imported from immuneACCESS, the table was reduced by TCRdb to in-frame sequences with V and J called. These copies leave out some clones; in studies compared against another copy, an unresolved V gene accounts for under half, and the cause of the remainder is not known. V, J and clone size are taken as reported in that table, and D and trimming were inferred from the DNA itself. The sample table contains about 18,000 clones; only one count was recorded for about nine tenths of them. More than 4% of the sample belongs to the ten largest clones.

The TCR comes from a woman in her 30s who had recovered from COVID-19. The sequenced sample was PBMCs or T cells enriched from blood (not recorded which).

The encoded CDR3 is CASSQVGDTYYGYTF. The nucleotide sequence reads as follows: TGTGCCAGCAGCCAAGTTGGGGACACCTACTATGGCTACACCTTC. The V gene is TRBV4-2 and the J gene is TRBJ1-2; TRBD1 is perhaps the D gene, given 6 matching bases. The germline V gene provides CDR1 LGHNA and CDR2 YNFKEQ. V sheds 1 base and J sheds 3 bases, leaving 12 bases between their ends. The CDR3 runs 15 residues from the cysteine to the phenylalanine. Only CDR3 DNA is held: 45 bases, read in frame from base 1.